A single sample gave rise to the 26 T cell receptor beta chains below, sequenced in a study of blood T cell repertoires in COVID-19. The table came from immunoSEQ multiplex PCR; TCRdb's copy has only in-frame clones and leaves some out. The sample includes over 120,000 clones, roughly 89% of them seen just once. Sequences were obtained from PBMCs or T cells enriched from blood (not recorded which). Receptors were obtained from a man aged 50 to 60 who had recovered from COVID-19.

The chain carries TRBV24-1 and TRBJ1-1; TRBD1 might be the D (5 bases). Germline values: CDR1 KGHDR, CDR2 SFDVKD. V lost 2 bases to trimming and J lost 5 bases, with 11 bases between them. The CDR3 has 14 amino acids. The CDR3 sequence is CATSDSLGGTEAFF. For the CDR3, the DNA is TGTGCCACCAGTGATTCGCTGGGGGGTACTGAAGCTTTCTTT.

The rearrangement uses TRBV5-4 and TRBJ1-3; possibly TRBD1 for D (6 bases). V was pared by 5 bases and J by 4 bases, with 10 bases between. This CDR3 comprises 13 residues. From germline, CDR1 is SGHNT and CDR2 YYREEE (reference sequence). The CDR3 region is CASRADRGNTIYF. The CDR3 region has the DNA TGTGCCAGCAGGGCGGACAGAGGAAACACCATATATTTT.

The CDR3 nucleotides read TGCGCCAGCAGCTTGGAAGGGGTCTCCTACAATGAGCAGTTCTTC. It encodes CASSLEGVSYNEQFF. V gene TRBV5-1 combines with J gene TRBJ2-1; a possible D gene is TRBD1 (5 bases). CDR1 is SGHRS, CDR2 YFSETQ, per germline. The CDR3 totals 15 residues. V dropped 0 bases and J dropped 0 bases, with 7 bases sitting between them.

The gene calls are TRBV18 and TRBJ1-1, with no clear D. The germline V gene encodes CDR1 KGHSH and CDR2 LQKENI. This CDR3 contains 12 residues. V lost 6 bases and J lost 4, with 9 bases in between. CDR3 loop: CASSLEFTEAFF. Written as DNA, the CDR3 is TGTGCCAGCTCTCTGGAGTTCACTGAAGCTTTCTTT. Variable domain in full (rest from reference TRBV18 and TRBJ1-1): NAGVMQNPRHLVRRRGQEARLRCSPMKGHSHVYWYRQLPEEGLKFMVYLQKENIIDESGMPKERFSAEFPKEGPSILRIQQVVRGDSAAYFCASSLEFTEAFFGQGTRLTVV.

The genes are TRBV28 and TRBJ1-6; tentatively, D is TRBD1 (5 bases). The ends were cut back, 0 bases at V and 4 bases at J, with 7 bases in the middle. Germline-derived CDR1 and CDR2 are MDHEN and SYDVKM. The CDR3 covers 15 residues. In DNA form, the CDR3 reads TGTGCCAGCAGTTTATGGCAGGGATATAATTCACCCCTCCACTTT. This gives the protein CASSLWQGYNSPLHF.

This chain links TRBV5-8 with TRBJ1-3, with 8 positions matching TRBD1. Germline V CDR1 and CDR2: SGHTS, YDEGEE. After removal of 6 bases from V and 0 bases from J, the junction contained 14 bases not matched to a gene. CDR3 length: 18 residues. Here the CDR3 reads CASTRRQGPFLSGNTIYF. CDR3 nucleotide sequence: TGTGCCAGCACCCGTCGACAGGGGCCCTTCCTCTCTGGAAACACCATATATTTT. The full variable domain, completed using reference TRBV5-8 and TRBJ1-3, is EAGVTQSPTHLIKTRGQQATLRCSPISGHTSVYWYQQALGLGLQFLLWYDEGEERNRGNFPPRFSGRQFPNYSSELNVNALELEDSALYLCASTRRQGPFLSGNTIYFGEGSWLTVV.

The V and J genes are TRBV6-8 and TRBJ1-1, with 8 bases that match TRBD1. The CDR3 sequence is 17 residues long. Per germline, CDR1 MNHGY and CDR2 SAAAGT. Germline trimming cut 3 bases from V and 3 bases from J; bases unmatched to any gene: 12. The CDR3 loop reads CASSYVPGGLVYTEAFF. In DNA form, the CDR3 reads TGTGCCAGCAGTTATGTTCCAGGGGGCTTGGTGTACACTGAAGCTTTCTTT.

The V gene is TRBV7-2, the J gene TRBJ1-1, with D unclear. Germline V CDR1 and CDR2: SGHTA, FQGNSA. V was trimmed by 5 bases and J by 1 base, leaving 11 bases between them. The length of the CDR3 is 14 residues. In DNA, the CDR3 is TGTGCCAGCAGCCCCGGAGCGAAGAACACTGAAGCTTTCTTT. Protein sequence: CASSPGAKNTEAFF.

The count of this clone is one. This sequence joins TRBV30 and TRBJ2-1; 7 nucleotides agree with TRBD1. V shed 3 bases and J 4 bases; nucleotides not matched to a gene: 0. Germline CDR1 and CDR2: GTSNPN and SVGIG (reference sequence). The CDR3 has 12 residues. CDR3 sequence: CAWRGQYNEQFF. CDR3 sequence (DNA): TGTGCCTGGAGGGGACAGTACAATGAGCAGTTCTTC.

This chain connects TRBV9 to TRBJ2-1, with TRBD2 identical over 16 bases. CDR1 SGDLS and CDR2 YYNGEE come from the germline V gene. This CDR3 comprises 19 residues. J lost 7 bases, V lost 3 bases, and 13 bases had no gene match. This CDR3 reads CASSGGTSGRAFFFNEQFF. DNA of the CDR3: TGTGCCAGCAGCGGGGGGACTAGCGGGAGGGCCTTCTTTTTTAATGAGCAGTTCTTC.

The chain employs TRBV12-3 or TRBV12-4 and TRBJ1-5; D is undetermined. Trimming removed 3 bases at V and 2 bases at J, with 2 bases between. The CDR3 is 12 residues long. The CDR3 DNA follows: TGTGCCAGCAGTTTCGGCAATCAGCCCCAGCATTTT. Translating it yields CASSFGNQPQHF.

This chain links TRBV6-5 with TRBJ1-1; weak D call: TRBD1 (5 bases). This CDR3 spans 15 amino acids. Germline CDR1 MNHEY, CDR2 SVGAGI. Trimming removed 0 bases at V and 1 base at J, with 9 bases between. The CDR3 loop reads CASSYSGTKNTEAFF. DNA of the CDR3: TGTGCCAGCAGTTACTCCGGGACTAAGAACACTGAAGCTTTCTTT.

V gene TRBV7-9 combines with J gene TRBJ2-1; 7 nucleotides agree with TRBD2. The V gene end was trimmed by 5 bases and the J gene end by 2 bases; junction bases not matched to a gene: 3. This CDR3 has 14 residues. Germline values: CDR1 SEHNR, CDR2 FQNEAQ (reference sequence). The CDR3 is CASSLGTTYNEQFF. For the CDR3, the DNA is TGTGCCAGCAGCCTCGGGACTACCTACAATGAGCAGTTCTTC.

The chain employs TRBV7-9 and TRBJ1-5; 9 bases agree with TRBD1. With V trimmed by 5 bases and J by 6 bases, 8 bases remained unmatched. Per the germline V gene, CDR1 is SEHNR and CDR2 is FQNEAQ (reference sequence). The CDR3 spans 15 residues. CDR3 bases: TGTGCCAGCAGCCGAGGGACAGGGAGGACTCAGCCCCAGCATTTT. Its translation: CASSRGTGRTQPQHF.

DNA for the CDR3: TGTGCCTCATCCGGGACTTCCTACAATGAGCAGTTCTTC. It codes for CASSGTSYNEQFF. V usage is TRBV30 and J usage is TRBJ2-1; perhaps TRBD2 as D (6 bases). The CDR3 loop spans 13 amino acids. Germline V gene data show CDR1 as GTSNPN and CDR2 as SVGIG (reference sequence). Trimming took 7 bases from V and 1 from J, leaving 11 bases between them.

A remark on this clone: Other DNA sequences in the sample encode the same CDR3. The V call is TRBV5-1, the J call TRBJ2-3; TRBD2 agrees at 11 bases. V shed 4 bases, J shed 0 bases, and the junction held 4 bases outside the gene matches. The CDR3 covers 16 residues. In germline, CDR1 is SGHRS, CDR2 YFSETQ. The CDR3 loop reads CASSLIAGGSTDTQYF. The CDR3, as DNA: TGCGCCAGCAGCCTTATAGCGGGAGGGAGCACAGATACGCAGTATTTT.

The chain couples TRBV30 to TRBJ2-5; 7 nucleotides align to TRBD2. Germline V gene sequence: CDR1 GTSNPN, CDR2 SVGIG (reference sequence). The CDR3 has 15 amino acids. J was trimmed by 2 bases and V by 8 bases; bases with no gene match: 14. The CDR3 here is CAGKKILAEQETQYF. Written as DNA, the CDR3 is TGTGCCGGGAAAAAGATTCTAGCGGAACAAGAGACCCAGTACTTC.

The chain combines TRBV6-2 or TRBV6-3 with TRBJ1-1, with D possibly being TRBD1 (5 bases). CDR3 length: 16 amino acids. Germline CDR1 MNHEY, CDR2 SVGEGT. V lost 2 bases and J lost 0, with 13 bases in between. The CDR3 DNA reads TGTGCCAGCAGTTACGTTTTGGGGGGAGTGAACACTGAAGCTTTCTTT. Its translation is CASSYVLGGVNTEAFF.

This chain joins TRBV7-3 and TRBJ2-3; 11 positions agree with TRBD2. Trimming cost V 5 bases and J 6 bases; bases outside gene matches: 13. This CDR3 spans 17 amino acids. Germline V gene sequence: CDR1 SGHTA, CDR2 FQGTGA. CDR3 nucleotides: TGTGCCAGCAGCAAGTCCCCTAGCGGGGGGCCCGGGGATACGCAGTATTTT. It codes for CASSKSPSGGPGDTQYF.

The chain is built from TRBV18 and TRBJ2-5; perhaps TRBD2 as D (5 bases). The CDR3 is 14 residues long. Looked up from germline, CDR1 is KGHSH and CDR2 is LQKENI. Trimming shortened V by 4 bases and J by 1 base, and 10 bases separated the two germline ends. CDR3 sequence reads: CASSRDEGQETQYF. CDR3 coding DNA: TGTGCCAGCTCACGAGACGAGGGCCAAGAGACCCAGTACTTC.

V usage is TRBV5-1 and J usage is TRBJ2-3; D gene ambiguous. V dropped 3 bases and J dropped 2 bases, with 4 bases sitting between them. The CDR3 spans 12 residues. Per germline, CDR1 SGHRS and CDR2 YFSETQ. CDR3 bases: TGCGCCAGCAGCTCTACCACAGATACGCAGTATTTT. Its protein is CASSSTTDTQYF. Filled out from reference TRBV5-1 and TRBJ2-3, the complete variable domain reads KAGVTQTPRYLIKTRGQQVTLSCSPISGHRSVSWYQQTPGQGLQFLFEYFSETQRNKGNFPGRFSGRQFSNSRSEMNVSTLELGDSALYLCASSSTTDTQYFGPGTRLTVL.

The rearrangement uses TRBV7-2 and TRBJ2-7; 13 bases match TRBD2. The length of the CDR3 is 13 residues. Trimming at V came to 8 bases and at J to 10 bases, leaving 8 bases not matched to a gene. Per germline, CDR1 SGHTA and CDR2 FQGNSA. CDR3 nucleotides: TGTGCCAGCGACCCACTAGCGGGAGGGCCTCAGTACTTC. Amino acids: CASDPLAGGPQYF.

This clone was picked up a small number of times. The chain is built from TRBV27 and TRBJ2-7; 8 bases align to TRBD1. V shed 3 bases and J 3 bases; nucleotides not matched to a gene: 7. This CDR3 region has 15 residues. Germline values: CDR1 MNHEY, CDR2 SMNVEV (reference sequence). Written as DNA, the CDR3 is TGTGCCAGCAGTTTGGGCAGGGGGCCATTCTACGAGCAGTACTTC. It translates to CASSLGRGPFYEQYF.

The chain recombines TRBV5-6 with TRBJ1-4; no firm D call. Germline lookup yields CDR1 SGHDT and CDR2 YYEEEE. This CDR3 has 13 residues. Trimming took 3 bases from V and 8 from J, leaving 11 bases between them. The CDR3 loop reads CASSYLGGEKLFF. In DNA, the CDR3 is TGTGCCAGCAGCTACCTAGGAGGGGAAAAACTGTTTTTT.

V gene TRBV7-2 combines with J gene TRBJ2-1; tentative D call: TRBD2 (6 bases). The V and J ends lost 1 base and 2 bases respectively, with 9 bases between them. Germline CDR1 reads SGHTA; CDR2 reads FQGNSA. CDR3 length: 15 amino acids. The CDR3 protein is CASSLVRLAYNEQFF. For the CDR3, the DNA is TGTGCCAGCAGCTTAGTCCGACTAGCCTACAATGAGCAGTTCTTC.

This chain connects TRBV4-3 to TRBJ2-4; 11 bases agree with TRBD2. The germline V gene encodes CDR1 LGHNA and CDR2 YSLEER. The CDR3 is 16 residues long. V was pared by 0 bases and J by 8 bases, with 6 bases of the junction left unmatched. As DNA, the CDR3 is TGCGCCAGCAGCCAAGATTATAGCGGGAGGGCGGACATTCAGTACTTC. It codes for CASSQDYSGRADIQYF.